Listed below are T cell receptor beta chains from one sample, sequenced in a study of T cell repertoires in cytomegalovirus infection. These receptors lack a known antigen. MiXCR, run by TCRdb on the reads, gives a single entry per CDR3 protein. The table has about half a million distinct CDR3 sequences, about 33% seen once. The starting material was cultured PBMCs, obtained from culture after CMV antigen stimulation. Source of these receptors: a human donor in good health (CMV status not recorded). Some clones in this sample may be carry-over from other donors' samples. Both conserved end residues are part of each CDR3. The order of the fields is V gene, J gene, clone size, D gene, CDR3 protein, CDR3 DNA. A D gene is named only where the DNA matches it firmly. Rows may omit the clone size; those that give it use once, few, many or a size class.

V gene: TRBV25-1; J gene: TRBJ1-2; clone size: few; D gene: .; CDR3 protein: CASRETADPKGYGYTF; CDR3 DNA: TGTGCCAGCAGAGAGACCGCCGACCCAAAAGGGTATGGCTACACCTTC
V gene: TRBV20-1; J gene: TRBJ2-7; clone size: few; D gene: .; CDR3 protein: CSARGPSGSDSYEQYF; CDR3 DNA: TGCAGTGCTAGGGGCCCTTCCGGGAGCGACTCCTACGAGCAGTACTTC
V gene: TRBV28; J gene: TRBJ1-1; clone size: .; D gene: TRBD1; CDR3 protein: CASSFAGAGGAGAFF; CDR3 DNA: TGTGCCAGCAGTTTCGCCGGGGCAGGGGGCGCTGGAGCTTTCTTT
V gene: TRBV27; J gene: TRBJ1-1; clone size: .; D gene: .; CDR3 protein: CASSRVLSTEAFF; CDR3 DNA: TGTGCCAGCAGTAGGGTTTTATCCACTGAAGCTTTCTTT
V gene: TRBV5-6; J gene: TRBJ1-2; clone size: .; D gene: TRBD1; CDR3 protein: CASSLGQGLRYTF; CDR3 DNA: TGTGCCAGCAGCTTAGGACAGGGCTTACGCTACACCTTC
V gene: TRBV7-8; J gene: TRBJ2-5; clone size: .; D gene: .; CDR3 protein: CASSSSAGEETQYF; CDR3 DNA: TGTGCCAGCAGCTCTTCGGCAGGGGAAGAGACCCAGTACTTC
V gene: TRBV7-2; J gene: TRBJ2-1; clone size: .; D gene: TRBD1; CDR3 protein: CASSPGQPYNEQFF; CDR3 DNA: TGTGCCAGCAGCCCGGGACAGCCTTACAATGAGCAGTTCTTC
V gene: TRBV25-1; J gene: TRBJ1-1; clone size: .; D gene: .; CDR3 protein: CASSDANTEAFF; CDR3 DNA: TGTGCCAGCAGTGATGCGAACACTGAAGCTTTCTTT
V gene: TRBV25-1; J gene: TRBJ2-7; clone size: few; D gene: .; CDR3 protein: CASRGIGVDEQYF; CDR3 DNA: TGTGCCAGCAGAGGCATTGGGGTCGACGAGCAGTACTTC
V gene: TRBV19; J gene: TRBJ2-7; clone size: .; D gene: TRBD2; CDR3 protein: CASSIYVGLEYSYKQYF; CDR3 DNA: TGTGCCAGTAGTATATACGTTGGACTAGAGTACTCCTACAAGCAGTACTTC
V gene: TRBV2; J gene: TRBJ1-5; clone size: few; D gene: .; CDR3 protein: CASSERGAWDNQPQHF; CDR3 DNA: TGTGCCAGCAGTGAAAGGGGGGCTTGGGACAATCAGCCCCAGCATTTT
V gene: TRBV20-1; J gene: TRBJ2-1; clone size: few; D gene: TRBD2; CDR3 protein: CSAVASGRGEQFF; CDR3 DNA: TGCAGTGCGGTGGCTAGCGGGAGAGGGGAGCAGTTCTTC
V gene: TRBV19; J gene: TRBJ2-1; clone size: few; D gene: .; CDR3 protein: CASSSFFRGSYNEQFF; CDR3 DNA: TGTGCCAGTAGTTCCTTCTTTCGGGGTTCCTACAATGAGCAGTTCTTC
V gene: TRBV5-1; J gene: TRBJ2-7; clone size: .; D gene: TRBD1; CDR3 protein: CASSWQGEREQYF; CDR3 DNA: TGCGCCAGCAGCTGGCAGGGGGAGCGAGAGCAGTACTTC
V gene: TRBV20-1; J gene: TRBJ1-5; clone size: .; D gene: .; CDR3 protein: CSAGRGWNQPQHF; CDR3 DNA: TGCAGTGCCGGAAGGGGCTGGAATCAGCCCCAGCATTTT
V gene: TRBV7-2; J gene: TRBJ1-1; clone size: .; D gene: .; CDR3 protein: CASSLGPGTKGTEAFF; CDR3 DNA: TGTGCCAGCAGCTTAGGGCCCGGGACGAAGGGGACTGAAGCTTTCTTT
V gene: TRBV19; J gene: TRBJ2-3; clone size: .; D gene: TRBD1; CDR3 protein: CASSTSGTGNTDTQYF; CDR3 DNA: TGTGCCAGTAGTACCTCCGGGACAGGGAACACAGATACGCAGTATTTT
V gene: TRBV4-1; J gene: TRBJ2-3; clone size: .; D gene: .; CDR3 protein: CASSQGPEPQYF; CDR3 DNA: TGCGCCAGCAGCCAAGGCCCCGAGCCGCAGTATTTT
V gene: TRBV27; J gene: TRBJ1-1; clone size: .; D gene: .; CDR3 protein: CASSLSLVGRFSPRYTEAFF; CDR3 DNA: TGTGCCAGCAGTTTATCCCTGGTGGGACGGTTCTCCCCTAGATATACTGAAGCTTTCTTT
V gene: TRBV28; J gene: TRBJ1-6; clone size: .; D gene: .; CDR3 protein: CASSLRESLHF; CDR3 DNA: TGTGCCAGCAGTCTGCGGGAGTCCCTCCACTTT
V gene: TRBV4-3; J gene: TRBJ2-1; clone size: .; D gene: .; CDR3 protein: CASSQDWSSTGDEQFF; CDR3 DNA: TGCGCCAGCAGCCAAGATTGGTCATCCACGGGGGATGAGCAGTTCTTC
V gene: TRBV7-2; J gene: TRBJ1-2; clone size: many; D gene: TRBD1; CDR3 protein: CASSWRGQGHDGYTF; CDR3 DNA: TGTGCCAGCAGCTGGAGAGGACAGGGGCACGATGGCTACACCTTC
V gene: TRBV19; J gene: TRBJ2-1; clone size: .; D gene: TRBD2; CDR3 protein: CASSMTLAGHQGNEQFF; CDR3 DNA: TGTGCCAGTAGTATGACTCTAGCGGGACACCAAGGGAATGAGCAGTTCTTC
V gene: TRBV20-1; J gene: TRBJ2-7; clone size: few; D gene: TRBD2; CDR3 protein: CSARWASGDPSYEQYF; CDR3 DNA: TGCAGTGCTAGATGGGCTAGCGGGGACCCATCCTACGAGCAGTACTTC
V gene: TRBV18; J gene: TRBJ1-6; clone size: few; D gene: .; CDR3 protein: CASSPLSRLTLHF; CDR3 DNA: TGTGCCAGCTCACCATTGTCTCGTTTGACCCTCCACTTT
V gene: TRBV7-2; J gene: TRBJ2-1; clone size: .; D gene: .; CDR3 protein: CASTLRSGAIYNEQFF; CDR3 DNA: TGTGCCAGCACCCTAAGGTCCGGGGCAATCTACAATGAGCAGTTCTTC
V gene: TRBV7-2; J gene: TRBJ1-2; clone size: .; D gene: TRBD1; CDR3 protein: CASSFGTGRVADGYTF; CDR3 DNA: TGTGCCAGCAGCTTCGGGACAGGACGGGTCGCGGATGGCTACACCTTC
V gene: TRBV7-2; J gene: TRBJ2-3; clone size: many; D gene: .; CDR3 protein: CASSLVGGVVTDTQYF; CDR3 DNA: TGTGCCAGCAGCTTAGTAGGTGGGGTAGTCACAGATACGCAGTATTTT
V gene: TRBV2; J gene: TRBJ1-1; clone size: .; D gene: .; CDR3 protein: CASSIDRMNTEAFF; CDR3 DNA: TGTGCCAGCAGTATCGACAGGATGAACACTGAAGCTTTCTTT
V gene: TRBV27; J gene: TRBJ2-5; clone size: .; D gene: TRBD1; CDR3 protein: CASSFLRDRETQYF; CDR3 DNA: TGTGCCAGCAGTTTCCTCCGGGACAGGGAGACCCAGTACTTC
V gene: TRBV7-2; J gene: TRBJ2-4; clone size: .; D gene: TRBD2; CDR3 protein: CASSPFGTSGHKNIQYF; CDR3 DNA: TGTGCCAGCAGCCCCTTTGGGACTAGCGGTCACAAAAACATTCAGTACTTC
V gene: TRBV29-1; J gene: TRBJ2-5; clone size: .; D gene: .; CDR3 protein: CSVAGRFQETQYF; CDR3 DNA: TGCAGCGTCGCGGGACGGTTCCAAGAGACCCAGTACTTC